The TCR beta chain described here comes from a study of blood T cell repertoires in COVID-19. At the level of the study: The United States, Italy and Spain were the sources of the acute and convalescent COVID-19 samples. T cells, B-cell-depleted T cells, or PBMCs supplied cDNA or gDNA.

Sequencing was performed with immunoSEQ multiplex PCR; in TCRdb, only in-frame clones are kept and a portion is missing. The table has 97,000 or so clones, nearly 90% seen once. The source material was peripheral blood. This TCR was sampled from a man aged 50-60 years with active COVID-19.

In nucleotides, the CDR3 is TGTGCCAGCTCACCACGTTTTTCCAAGGGAGGGAACACTGAAGCTTTCTTT. Amino acids: CASSPRFSKGGNTEAFF. The genes are TRBV18 and TRBJ1-1, with D hard to call. V lost 1 base to trimming and J lost 1 base, with 16 bases between them. From germline, CDR1 is KGHSH and CDR2 LQKENI. The CDR3 has 17 amino acids.